The table lists the clone carrying this TCR beta chain with a count of one. Its antigen is not known. Source study methods: Ranging from roughly 23,224 to 690,600, TCR counts per sample had a median value of 95,638. TCRdb re-called the RACE reads with MiXCR, one entry per CDR3 protein. Clone size and V and J calls follow TCRdb, not the original study. In the table there are some 70,000 distinct CDR3 sequences, about 32% of which are singletons. This entry comes from a study of human T cells and chemical hapten exposure. Looking at the study overall: Chiefly women, the patients showed alopecia areata, totalis or universalis.

The CDR3 covers 14 residues. The germline gives CDR1 LGHDT, CDR2 YNNKEL (reference sequence). V was cut by 4 bases and J by 2 bases, with 12 bases left in between. Whole-study results and caveats: All donors were alopecia patients, so their immunity may differ from that of healthy people.

Time point in this sample: patch test 1, 2 weeks after DPC sensitization. Treatment defined: therapeutic diphenylcyclopropenone sensitization with weekly scalp DPC. This clonotype was sampled from a man aged 40-49 years with alopecia areata. Some clones in this sample may be carry-over from other donors' samples. The rearrangement uses TRBV3-1 and TRBJ2-7, with D hard to call. The specimen was whole blood, collected in connection with sensitization to the hapten diphenylcyclopropenone (DPC). CDR3 amino acids: CASSRFSFAYEQYF. The CDR3, as DNA: TGTGCCAGCAGCCGGTTCAGTTTTGCCTACGAGCAGTACTTC.